This T cell receptor (beta chain) originates from a study of T-cell reconstitution after alpha-beta-depleted transplantation in children. This CDR3 has 14 residues. Trimming pared 2 bases from V and 5 bases from J, leaving 12 bases between. The library targeted TCRbeta and was prepared with unique molecular identifiers. Each CDR3 protein gets one entry after TCRdb re-called the PCR reads with MiXCR. The table includes 100,000 to 120,000 distinct CDR3 sequences, around 10% detected once. This clonotype was recorded many times. The sample consisted of PBMCs from the stem cell graft donor, taken from the stem cell graft. The source is a human donor who donated a stem cell graft to a child with acute lymphoblastic leukemia. The genes are TRBV12-3 or TRBV12-4 and TRBJ2-5; no reliable D call. The CDR3 DNA reads as TGTGCCAGCAGTTTATCCGGAGCCAGGGAGACCCAGTACTTC. Translation gives CASSLSGARETQYF.